The clone carrying this T cell receptor beta chain has at least ten counts. Its antigen is not identified. This record comes from a study of neurological immune-mediated disorders. Study-wide findings and caveats: The greatest degree of TCR clonal expansion was observed in HTLV-1-associated myelopathy, with the lowest in multiple sclerosis, below that of healthy controls.

The authors made cDNA by 5'RACE with 10-nucleotide random UMIs. Over 170 million TCR-beta sequences from 15-18 subjects came out of each sequencing run. A single record per CDR3 protein comes from TCRdb applying MiXCR to the 5' RACE reads. The data show approximately 100,000 distinct CDR3 sequences, 3.5% to 4% seen once. Germline V CDR1 and CDR2: SGHVS, FQNEAQ. V gave up 5 bases and J gave up 5 bases; unmatched junction bases: 9. CDR3 length: 15 residues. J is TRBJ2-3 and V is TRBV7-8; 8 bases map to TRBD1. The clonotype originates from a woman under 30 with multiple sclerosis. Sequencing was performed on PBMCs. This CDR3 is CASSIDRGSRDTQYF. For the CDR3, the DNA is TGTGCCAGCAGCATAGACAGGGGCTCAAGAGATACGCAGTATTTT.